These T cell receptor beta chains were read from a single sample in a study of cytomegalovirus exposure and HLA in healthy donors. Sequencing was performed with immunoSEQ multiplex PCR; in TCRdb, only in-frame clones are kept and a portion is missing. The sample has 70,000 to 80,000 clones; around 94% are singletons. Source material: PBMCs. Receptor source: a woman in her late teens or twenties in good health and CMV-seronegative. The CDR3 runs from the conserved cysteine through the conserved F or W. Each record gives: clone size, V gene, J gene, D gene, CDR3 DNA, CDR3 protein. The D gene is left open where the match is weak. The listing skips clone size in some rows; elsewhere it reads once, few, many or a size class.

.	TRBV30	TRBJ1-4	.	TGTGCCTACGATCAGACGGGACTGCTTAATGAAAAACTGTTTTTT	CAYDQTGLLNEKLFF
.	TRBV27	TRBJ1-5	TRBD1	TGTGCCAGCAGTGCTGACAGGGCTCCCAATCAGCCCCAGCATTTT	CASSADRAPNQPQHF
.	TRBV19	TRBJ2-1	.	TGTGCCAGTACCAAATACAATGAGCAGTTCTTC	CASTKYNEQFF
.	TRBV19	TRBJ2-1	.	TGTGCCAGCACCTCCCTTGGTGGGAGAGGCCACAATGAGCAGTTCTTC	CASTSLGGRGHNEQFF
.	TRBV6-6	TRBJ2-1	.	TGTGCCAGCAGCCTGGGACTGCTGGGGGGTGAGCAGTTCTTC	CASSLGLLGGEQFF
once	TRBV10-3	TRBJ2-7	TRBD2	TGTGCCATCAGTGTAGGCCTAGCGGGATACGAGCAGTACTTC	CAISVGLAGYEQYF
.	TRBV29-1	TRBJ1-2	TRBD1	TGCAGCGTTGAGTCTTGGGGGACAGACTATGGCTACACCTTC	CSVESWGTDYGYTF
.	TRBV7-6	TRBJ1-2	.	TGTGCCAGCAGCCCGCGGGGACCAAACTATGGCTACACCTTC	CASSPRGPNYGYTF
.	TRBV5-1	TRBJ2-7	TRBD1	TGCGCCAGCAGCAGGGACAGGGGGATCTACGAGCAGTACTTC	CASSRDRGIYEQYF
few	TRBV18	TRBJ2-1	TRBD2	TGTGCCAGCTCACCACCGAGCGTCGCCGGGACTAGCGGGAGAAATGAGCAGTTCTTC	CASSPPSVAGTSGRNEQFF
.	TRBV19	TRBJ2-7	TRBD1	TGTGCCAGTAGTTTGGACAGGGAAAGCTCCTACGAGCAGTACTTC	CASSLDRESSYEQYF
.	TRBV5-4	TRBJ1-6	TRBD1	TGTGCCAGCAGCCTGGACAGGGTTCATTCACCCCTCCACTTT	CASSLDRVHSPLHF
.	TRBV9	TRBJ2-7	.	TGTGCCAGCAGCGTAGGCCAGGGTACCTACGAGCAGTACTTC	CASSVGQGTYEQYF
.	TRBV4-2	TRBJ1-2	TRBD1	TGTGCCAGCAGCCAAGAGGGAGCGGGACAGGCGTACTATGGCTACACCTTC	CASSQEGAGQAYYGYTF
.	TRBV6-6	TRBJ2-1	.	TGTGCCAGCAGTTACGTCGGGTCCAATGAGCAGTTCTTC	CASSYVGSNEQFF
.	TRBV5-4	TRBJ2-3	TRBD2	TGTGCCAGCAAGACCCTAGCGGACGGCACAGATACGCAGTATTTT	CASKTLADGTDTQYF
.	TRBV7-6	TRBJ2-7	TRBD1	TGTGCCAGCAGCTCCCGACAGGGCGTTTACGAGCAGTACTTC	CASSSRQGVYEQYF
.	TRBV11-2	TRBJ2-7	.	TGTGCCAGCAGCTTGGCCGGGACCTACGAGCAGTACTTC	CASSLAGTYEQYF
.	TRBV6-5	TRBJ2-7	.	TGTGCCAGCAGTTACTCGACAGGCTACGAGCAGTACTTC	CASSYSTGYEQYF
once	TRBV5-1	TRBJ2-5	TRBD2	TGCGCCAGCATGGGGCTAGCGGGAGGGCCTCAAACCCCACCCGAGACCCAGTACTTC	CASMGLAGGPQTPPETQYF
.	TRBV4-1	TRBJ2-5	.	TGCGCCAGCAGCCAAGATGGGCAGGGGAATCAAGAGACCCAGTACTTC	CASSQDGQGNQETQYF
.	TRBV6-5	TRBJ1-4	TRBD1	TGTGCCAGCAGTGAAGGACAGGAATCCGAAAAACTGTTTTTT	CASSEGQESEKLFF
once	TRBV6-4	TRBJ2-1	.	TGTGCCAGCAGTCCGGGACAAGAAAACAATGAGCAGTTCTTC	CASSPGQENNEQFF
.	TRBV2	TRBJ2-1	.	TGTGCCAGCGGGGGCAGAAGCTACAATGAGCAGTTCTTC	CASGGRSYNEQFF
.	TRBV6-4	TRBJ2-1	TRBD2	TGTGCCAGCAGTAAGGAAGGCTCGGGACTAGCGGTATACAATGAGCAGTTCTTC	CASSKEGSGLAVYNEQFF
once	TRBV11-2	TRBJ2-2	TRBD1	TGTGCCAGCAGCCCTATACCGGGACAGGCGAACACCGGGGAGCTGTTTTTT	CASSPIPGQANTGELFF
few	TRBV6-1	TRBJ2-2	.	TGTGCCAGCAGTGAAGGCGGGGAGGCCGGGGAGCTGTTTTTT	CASSEGGEAGELFF
.	TRBV4-2	TRBJ2-7	TRBD2	TGTGCCAGCAGCCAATCCGTCGCCCCAGGGACTAGCGGGGAGTCCTCCTACGAGCAGTACTTC	CASSQSVAPGTSGESSYEQYF
once	TRBV25-1	TRBJ2-1	TRBD2	TGTGCCAGCTCCTCTCTAGCGGGGGGGACCTACAATGAGCAGTTCTTC	CASSSLAGGTYNEQFF
.	TRBV5-6	TRBJ2-7	TRBD1	TGTGCCAGCAGCCCCCGACAGGGTGGCTACGAGCAGTACTTC	CASSPRQGGYEQYF
.	TRBV5-1	TRBJ2-7	TRBD1	TGCGCCAGCAGCTTGACCAACAGGGGAAACTCCTACGAGCAGTACTTC	CASSLTNRGNSYEQYF
.	TRBV4-1	TRBJ2-6	.	TGCGCCAGCAGCCAAGATGAAAGAGGGACTGGGGCCAACGTCCTGACTTTC	CASSQDERGTGANVLTF
.	TRBV19	TRBJ2-7	TRBD1	TGTGCCAGTAGTACTTTCACCCGGGACAGGGGGCGGTACGAGCAGTACTTC	CASSTFTRDRGRYEQYF
.	TRBV7-2	TRBJ2-7	.	TGTGCCAGCGACCCCCGCCGGCAGACAGATCCCTACGAGCAGTACTTC	CASDPRRQTDPYEQYF
.	TRBV11-2	TRBJ2-1	TRBD2	TGTGCCAGCAGGTTGCTAGCGGTTCAGGATGAGCAGTTCTTC	CASRLLAVQDEQFF
few	TRBV4-3	TRBJ2-4	.	TGCGCCAGCAGCCAAGATCTTCGAGTTGACAAAAACATTCAGTACTTC	CASSQDLRVDKNIQYF
once	TRBV5-1	TRBJ2-5	.	TGCGCCAGCAGCTTGTTCCAGGGGGCGGGGGCAGAGACCCAGTACTTC	CASSLFQGAGAETQYF
.	TRBV9	TRBJ2-1	.	TGTGCCAGCAGCGTAGACCAGCGGAGCGGGCCTGGCAATGAGCAGTTCTTC	CASSVDQRSGPGNEQFF
.	TRBV9	TRBJ1-2	.	TGTGCCAGCAGCGTAGGAGGTAAAACTATGTCGAGGGGCTACACCTTC	CASSVGGKTMSRGYTF
.	TRBV2	TRBJ2-3	TRBD2	TGTGCCAGCAGTGCTGCTAGCGGGGTGGGTACGCAGTATTTT	CASSAASGVGTQYF
.	TRBV28	TRBJ2-2	.	TGTGCCAGCAGTTTACGGGTAACCGGGGAGCTGTTTTTT	CASSLRVTGELFF
once	TRBV6-5	TRBJ2-3	.	TGTGCCAGCAGTTACTACGCCTTAACAGGGACAGATACGCAGTATTTT	CASSYYALTGTDTQYF
.	TRBV9	TRBJ2-1	.	TGTGCCAGCAGCGTCCAGGGCCATGAGCAGTTCTTC	CASSVQGHEQFF
.	TRBV7-6	TRBJ2-7	TRBD1	TGTGCCAGCAGCTCCCTTAGGGGGCCTCTCTACGAGCAGTACTTC	CASSSLRGPLYEQYF
.	TRBV7-9	TRBJ1-1	TRBD1	TGTGCCAGCAGCCCCTTTCGACAGGGGAGGACTGAAGCTTTCTTT	CASSPFRQGRTEAFF
once	TRBV5-1	TRBJ2-2	TRBD1	TGCGCCAGCGGAGGACAGGAACCGAACACCGGGGAGCTGTTTTTT	CASGGQEPNTGELFF
.	TRBV7-2	TRBJ1-1	.	TGTGCCAGCACCCCCGGGACATCCCTACACTTAAACACTGAAGCTTTCTTT	CASTPGTSLHLNTEAFF
.	TRBV5-1	TRBJ2-5	TRBD1	TGCGCCAGCAGCAAGGACAGGGCCTTTTCAGAGACCCAGTACTTC	CASSKDRAFSETQYF
.	TRBV10-2	TRBJ2-1	.	TGCGCCAGCAGTGAGTCCCTAGCGCAGTACAATGAGCAGTTCTTC	CASSESLAQYNEQFF
.	TRBV4-3	TRBJ1-5	.	TGCGCCAGCAGCCGCGACAGGAATCAGCCCCAGCATTTT	CASSRDRNQPQHF
once	TRBV5-1	TRBJ1-2	.	TGCGCCAGCAGCTCGAGGGGGGGATACAGACATCAAGGCTACACCTTC	CASSSRGGYRHQGYTF
.	TRBV5-1	TRBJ2-5	TRBD1	TGCGCCAGCAGCACCACCGGGACAGGGGGAGAGACCCAGTACTTC	CASSTTGTGGETQYF
.	TRBV6-5	TRBJ1-1	.	TGTGCCAGCAGCTACGGGAGGACTGAAGCTTTCTTT	CASSYGRTEAFF
.	TRBV5-6	TRBJ1-2	TRBD1	TGTGCCAGCAGCTTGGGGACAGGGGGGCCTAACTATGGCTACACCTTC	CASSLGTGGPNYGYTF